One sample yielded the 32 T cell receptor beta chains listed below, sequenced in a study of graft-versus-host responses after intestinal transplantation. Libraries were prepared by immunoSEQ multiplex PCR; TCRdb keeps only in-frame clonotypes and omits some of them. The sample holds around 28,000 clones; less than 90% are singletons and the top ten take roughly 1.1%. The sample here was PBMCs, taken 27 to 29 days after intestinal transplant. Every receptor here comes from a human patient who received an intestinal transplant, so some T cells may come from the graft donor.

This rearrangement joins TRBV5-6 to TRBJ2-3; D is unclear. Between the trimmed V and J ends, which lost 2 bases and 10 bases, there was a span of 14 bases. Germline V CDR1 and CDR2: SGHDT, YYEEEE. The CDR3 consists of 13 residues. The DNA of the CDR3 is TGTGCCAGCAGCTTCTTTTTAGCCCCTTCGCAGTATTTT. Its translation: CASSFFLAPSQYF.

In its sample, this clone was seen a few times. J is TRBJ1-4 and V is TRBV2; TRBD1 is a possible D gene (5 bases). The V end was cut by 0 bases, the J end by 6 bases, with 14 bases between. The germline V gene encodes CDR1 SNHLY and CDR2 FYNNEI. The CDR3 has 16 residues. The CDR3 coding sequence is TGTGCCAGCAGTGAAGCGGGGGGGACTGCCGATGAAAAACTGTTTTTT. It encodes CASSEAGGTADEKLFF.

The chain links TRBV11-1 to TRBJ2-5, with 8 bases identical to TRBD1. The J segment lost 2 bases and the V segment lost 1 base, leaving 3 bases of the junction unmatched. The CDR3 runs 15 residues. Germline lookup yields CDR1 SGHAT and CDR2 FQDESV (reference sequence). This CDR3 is CASSLGTGTQETQYF. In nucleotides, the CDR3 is TGTGCCAGCAGCTTAGGGACAGGGACGCAAGAGACCCAGTACTTC.

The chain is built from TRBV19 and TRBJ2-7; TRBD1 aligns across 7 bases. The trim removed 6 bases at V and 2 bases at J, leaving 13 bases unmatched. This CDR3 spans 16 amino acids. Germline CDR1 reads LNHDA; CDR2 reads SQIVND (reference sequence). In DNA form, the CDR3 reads TGTGCCAGTAGCCGCCCCGGGACAGTGATTCCCTACGAGCAGTACTTC. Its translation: CASSRPGTVIPYEQYF.

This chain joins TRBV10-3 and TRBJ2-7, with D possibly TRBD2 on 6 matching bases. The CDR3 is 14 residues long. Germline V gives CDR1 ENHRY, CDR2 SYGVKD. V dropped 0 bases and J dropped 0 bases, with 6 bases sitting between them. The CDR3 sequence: CAISESGSSYEQYF. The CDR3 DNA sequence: TGTGCCATCAGTGAGTCCGGGAGCTCCTACGAGCAGTACTTC.

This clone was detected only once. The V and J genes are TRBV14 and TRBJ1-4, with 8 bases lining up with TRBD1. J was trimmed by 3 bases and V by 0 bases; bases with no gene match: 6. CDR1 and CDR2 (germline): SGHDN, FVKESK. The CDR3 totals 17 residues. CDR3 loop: CASSQDPWTGSNEKLFF. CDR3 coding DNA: TGTGCCAGCAGCCAAGATCCCTGGACAGGGTCTAATGAAAAACTGTTTTTT.

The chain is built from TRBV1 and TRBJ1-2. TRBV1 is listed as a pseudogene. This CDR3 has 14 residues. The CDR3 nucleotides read TGCACCAGCAGCCAAGCCAGGGACCCCTATGGCTACACCTTC. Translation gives CTSSQARDPYGYTF.

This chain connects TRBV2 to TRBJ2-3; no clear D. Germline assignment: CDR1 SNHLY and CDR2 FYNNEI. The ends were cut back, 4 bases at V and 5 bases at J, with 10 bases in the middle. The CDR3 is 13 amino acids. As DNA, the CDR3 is TGTGCCAGCAGTGGGCTGGTTAAAGATACGCAGTATTTT. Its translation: CASSGLVKDTQYF.

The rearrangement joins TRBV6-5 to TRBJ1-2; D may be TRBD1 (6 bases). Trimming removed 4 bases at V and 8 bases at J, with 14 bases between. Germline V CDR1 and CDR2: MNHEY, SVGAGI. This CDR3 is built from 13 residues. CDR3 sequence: CASSWTAVGGYTF. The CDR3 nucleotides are TGTGCCAGCAGTTGGACAGCAGTAGGGGGCTACACCTTC.

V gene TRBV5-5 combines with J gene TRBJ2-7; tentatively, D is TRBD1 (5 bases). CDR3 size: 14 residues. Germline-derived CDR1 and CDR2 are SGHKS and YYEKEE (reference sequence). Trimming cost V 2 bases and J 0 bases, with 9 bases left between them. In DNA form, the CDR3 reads TGTGCCAGCAGCTTACAGGTCCTCTCCTACGAGCAGTACTTC. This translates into CASSLQVLSYEQYF. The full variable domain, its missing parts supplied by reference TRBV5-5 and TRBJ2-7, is DAGVTQSPTHLIKTRGQQVTLRCSPISGHKSVSWYQQVLGQGPQFIFQYYEKEERGRGNFPDRFSARQFPNYSSELNVNALLLGDSALYLCASSLQVLSYEQYFGPGTRLTVT.

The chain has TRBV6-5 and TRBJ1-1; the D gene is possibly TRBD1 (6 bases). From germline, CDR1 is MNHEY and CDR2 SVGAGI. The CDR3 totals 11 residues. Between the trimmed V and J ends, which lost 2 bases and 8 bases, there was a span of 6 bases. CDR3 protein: CASSYGQEAFF. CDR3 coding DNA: TGTGCCAGCAGTTACGGACAGGAAGCTTTCTTT.

The CDR3 bases are TGTGCCAGCAGCTTACGGGAGACCCAGTACTTC. It encodes CASSLRETQYF. J is TRBJ2-5 and V is TRBV11-1; D remains unclear. Germline CDR1 and CDR2: SGHAT and FQDESV (reference sequence). The CDR3 covers 11 residues. V was clipped by 2 bases and J by 5 bases, with 3 bases between them.

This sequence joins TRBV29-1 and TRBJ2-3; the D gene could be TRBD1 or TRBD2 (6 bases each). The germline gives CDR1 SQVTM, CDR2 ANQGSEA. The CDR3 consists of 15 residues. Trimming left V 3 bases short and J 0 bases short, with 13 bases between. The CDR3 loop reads CSVDGGPTSTDTQYF. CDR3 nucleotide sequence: TGCAGCGTTGATGGGGGGCCTACTAGCACAGATACGCAGTATTTT.

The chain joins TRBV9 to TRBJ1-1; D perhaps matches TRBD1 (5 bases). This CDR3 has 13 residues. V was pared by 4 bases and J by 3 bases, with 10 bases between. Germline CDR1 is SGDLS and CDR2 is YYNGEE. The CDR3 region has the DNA TGTGCCAGCAGCACGGGGGGGTACACTGAAGCTTTCTTT. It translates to CASSTGGYTEAFF.

This CDR3 reads CASSQPRQGSYGYTF. The CDR3 DNA reads as TGCGCCAGCAGCCAACCAAGACAGGGGAGCTATGGCTACACCTTC. The V gene is TRBV4-1, the J gene TRBJ1-2, with 8 bases identical to TRBD1. The V segment lost 2 bases and the J segment 4 bases; nucleotides outside the gene matches: 6. The CDR3 has 15 residues. CDR1 and CDR2 from the germline V gene are MGHRA and YSYEKL.

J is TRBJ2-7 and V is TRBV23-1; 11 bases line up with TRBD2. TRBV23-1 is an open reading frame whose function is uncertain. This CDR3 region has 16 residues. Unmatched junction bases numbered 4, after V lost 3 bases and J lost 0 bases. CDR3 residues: CASSQETSGGSYEQYF. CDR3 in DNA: TGCGCCAGCAGTCAGGAAACTAGCGGGGGCTCCTACGAGCAGTACTTC.

The CDR3 DNA follows: TGTGCCAGCAGCTTACCGGTAGGCGCAGATACGCAGTATTTT. Translating gives CASSLPVGADTQYF. The chain joins TRBV7-6 to TRBJ2-3; D remains ambiguous. Trimming took 2 bases from V and 4 from J, leaving 10 bases between them. Germline V gives CDR1 SGHVS, CDR2 FNYEAQ. The CDR3 sequence is 14 residues long.

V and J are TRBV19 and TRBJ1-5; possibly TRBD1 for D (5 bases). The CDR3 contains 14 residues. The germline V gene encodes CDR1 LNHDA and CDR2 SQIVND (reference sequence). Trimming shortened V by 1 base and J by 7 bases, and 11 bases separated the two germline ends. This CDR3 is CASSIGTFPQPQHF. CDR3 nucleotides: TGTGCCAGTAGTATAGGGACATTTCCCCAGCCCCAGCATTTT.

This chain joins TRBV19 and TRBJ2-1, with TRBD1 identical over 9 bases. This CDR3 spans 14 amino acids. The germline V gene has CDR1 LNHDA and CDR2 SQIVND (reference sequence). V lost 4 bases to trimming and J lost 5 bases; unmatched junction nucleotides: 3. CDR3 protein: CASSSRDRDNEQFF. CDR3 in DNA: TGTGCCAGTAGTAGCCGGGACAGGGACAATGAGCAGTTCTTC.

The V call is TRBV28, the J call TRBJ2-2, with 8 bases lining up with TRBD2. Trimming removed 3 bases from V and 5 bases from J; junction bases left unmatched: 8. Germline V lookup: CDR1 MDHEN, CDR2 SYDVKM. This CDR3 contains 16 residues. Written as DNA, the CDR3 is TGTGCCAGCAGTTTTGGTACGGGAGGGCCGACCGGGGAGCTGTTTTTT. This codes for CASSFGTGGPTGELFF.

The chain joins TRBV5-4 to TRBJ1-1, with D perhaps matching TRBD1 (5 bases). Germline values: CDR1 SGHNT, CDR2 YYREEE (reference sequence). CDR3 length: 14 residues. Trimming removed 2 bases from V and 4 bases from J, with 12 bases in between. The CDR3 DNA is TGTGCCAGCAGCTTCCAGGGTGGGGGCACTGAAGCTTTCTTT. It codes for CASSFQGGGTEAFF.

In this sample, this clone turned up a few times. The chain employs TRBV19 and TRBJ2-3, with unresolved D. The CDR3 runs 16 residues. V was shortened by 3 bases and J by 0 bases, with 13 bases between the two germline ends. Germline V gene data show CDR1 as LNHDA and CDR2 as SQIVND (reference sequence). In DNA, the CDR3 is TGTGCCAGTAGTATCAGTTCAGCAGACAGCACAGATACGCAGTATTTT. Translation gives CASSISSADSTDTQYF.

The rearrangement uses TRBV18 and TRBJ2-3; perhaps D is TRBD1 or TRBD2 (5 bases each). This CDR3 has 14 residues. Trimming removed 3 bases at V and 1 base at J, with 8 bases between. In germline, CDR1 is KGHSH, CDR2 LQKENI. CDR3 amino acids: CASSPGTGTDTQYF. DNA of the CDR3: TGTGCCAGCTCACCGGGGACGGGCACAGATACGCAGTATTTT.

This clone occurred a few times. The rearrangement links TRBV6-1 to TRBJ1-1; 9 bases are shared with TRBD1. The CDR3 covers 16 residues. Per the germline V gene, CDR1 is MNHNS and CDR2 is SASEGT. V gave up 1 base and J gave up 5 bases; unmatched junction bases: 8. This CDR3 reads CASSEGLDRGDTEAFF. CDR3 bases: TGTGCCAGCAGTGAAGGGCTTGACAGGGGGGATACTGAAGCTTTCTTT.

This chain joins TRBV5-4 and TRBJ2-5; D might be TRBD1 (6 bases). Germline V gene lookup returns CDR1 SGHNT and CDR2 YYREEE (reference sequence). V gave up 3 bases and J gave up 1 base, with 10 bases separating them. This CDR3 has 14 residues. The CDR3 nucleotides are TGTGCCAGCAGCTCCGGACAGCCCCAAGAGACCCAGTACTTC. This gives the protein CASSSGQPQETQYF.

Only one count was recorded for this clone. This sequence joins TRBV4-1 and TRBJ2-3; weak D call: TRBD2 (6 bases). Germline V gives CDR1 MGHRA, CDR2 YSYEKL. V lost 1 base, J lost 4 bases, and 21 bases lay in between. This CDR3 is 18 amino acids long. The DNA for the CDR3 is TGCGCCAGCAGCCAAGCCCTGATAGCGGAGGGACCATCAGATACGCAGTATTTT. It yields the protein CASSQALIAEGPSDTQYF.

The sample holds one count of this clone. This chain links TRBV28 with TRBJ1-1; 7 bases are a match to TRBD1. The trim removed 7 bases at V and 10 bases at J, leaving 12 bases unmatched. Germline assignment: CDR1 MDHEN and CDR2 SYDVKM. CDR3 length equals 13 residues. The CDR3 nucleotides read TGTGCCAGCACCCGACAGGGCAGGTATAGAGCTTTCTTT. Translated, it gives CASTRQGRYRAFF.

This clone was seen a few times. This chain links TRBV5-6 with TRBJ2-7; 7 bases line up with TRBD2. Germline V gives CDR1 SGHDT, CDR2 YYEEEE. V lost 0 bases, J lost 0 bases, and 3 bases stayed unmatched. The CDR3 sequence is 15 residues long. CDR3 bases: TGTGCCAGCAGCTTGGGGGGCGGGAGCTCCTACGAGCAGTACTTC. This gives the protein CASSLGGGSSYEQYF.

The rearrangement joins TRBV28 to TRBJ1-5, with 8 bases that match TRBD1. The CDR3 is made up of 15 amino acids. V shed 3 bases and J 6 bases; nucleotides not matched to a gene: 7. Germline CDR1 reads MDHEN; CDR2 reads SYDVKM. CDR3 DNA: TGTGCCAGCAGTTTGCCCAGGGGGCTTCCTCAGCCCCAGCATTTT. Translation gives CASSLPRGLPQPQHF.

CDR3 amino acids: CASSLWAQANLRETQYF. DNA for the CDR3: TGTGCCAGCAGTTTATGGGCACAGGCGAACCTTAGGGAGACCCAGTACTTC. The chain has TRBV28 and TRBJ2-5; weak D call: TRBD1 (5 bases). V lost 0 bases and J 5 bases, leaving 19 bases between the germline ends. The CDR3 runs to 17 residues. Per germline, CDR1 MDHEN and CDR2 SYDVKM.

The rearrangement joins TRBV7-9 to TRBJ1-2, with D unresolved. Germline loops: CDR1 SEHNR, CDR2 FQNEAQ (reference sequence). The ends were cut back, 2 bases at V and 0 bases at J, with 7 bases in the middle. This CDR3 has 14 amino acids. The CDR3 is CASSLSGTNYGYTF. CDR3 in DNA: TGTGCCAGCAGCTTATCGGGGACTAACTATGGCTACACCTTC.

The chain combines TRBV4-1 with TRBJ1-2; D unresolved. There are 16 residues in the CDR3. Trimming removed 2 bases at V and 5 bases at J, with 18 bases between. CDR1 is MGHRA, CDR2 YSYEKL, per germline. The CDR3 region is CASSQRTHPFHYGYTF. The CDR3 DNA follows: TGCGCCAGCAGCCAAAGAACCCACCCTTTTCATTATGGCTACACCTTC.